A selection of T cell receptor beta chains follows, all from one sample in a study of blood T cell repertoires in COVID-19. TCRdb's table, derived via immunoSEQ multiplex PCR, lists solely in-frame clones and lacks some. The sample shows fewer than 200,000 clones, about 83% of them seen only once. Sequencing was done on a sample of peripheral blood. These receptors all stem from a woman in her 70s with COVID-19, enrolled during active disease. The CDR3 runs from the conserved cysteine through the conserved F or W. A D gene is named only where the DNA matches it firmly.

D: TRBD2
length: 15
V: TRBV7-3
J: TRBJ2-3
CDR3: CASSLSGSRVDTQYF
DNA: TGTGCCAGCAGTCTAAGCGGGAGTAGGGTAGATACGCAGTATTTT

D: .
length: 13
V: TRBV6-1
J: TRBJ2-5
CDR3: CASSEVGRETQYF
DNA: TGTGCCAGCAGTGAAGTGGGGAGGGAGACCCAGTACTTC

D: .
length: 17
V: TRBV28
J: TRBJ1-5
CDR3: CASSRPSYRDSNQPQHF
DNA: TGTGCCAGCAGTCGACCCTCTTACCGCGACAGTAATCAGCCCCAGCATTTT

D: .
length: 16
V: TRBV29-1
J: TRBJ2-1
CDR3: CSVKGTPRGEINEQFF
DNA: TGCAGCGTTAAAGGAACCCCCCGGGGAGAAATCAATGAGCAGTTCTTC

D: TRBD1
length: 15
V: TRBV28
J: TRBJ2-5
CDR3: CASSSLAAGGETQYF
DNA: TGTGCCAGCAGTTCCTTAGCTGCAGGGGGAGAGACCCAGTACTTC

D: .
length: 17
V: TRBV5-4
J: TRBJ2-7
CDR3: CASSLGYGGTGSYEQYF
DNA: TGTGCCAGCAGCTTGGGGTACGGGGGGACAGGATCCTACGAGCAGTACTTC

D: .
length: 13
V: TRBV29-1
J: TRBJ2-3
CDR3: CSVGATLTDTQYF
DNA: TGCAGCGTTGGCGCCACCCTCACAGATACGCAGTATTTT

D: .
length: 13
V: TRBV7-2
J: TRBJ1-1
CDR3: CASSSSRGTEAFF
DNA: TGTGCCAGCAGCTCCTCCAGGGGCACTGAAGCTTTCTTT

D: TRBD2
length: 15
V: TRBV5-4
J: TRBJ2-3
CDR3: CASSTGTSSTDTQYF
DNA: TGTGCCAGCAGCACGGGGACTAGCAGCACAGATACGCAGTATTTT

D: TRBD1
length: 13
V: TRBV6-5
J: TRBJ2-5
CDR3: CASSFNRGETQYF
DNA: TGTGCCAGCAGTTTTAACAGGGGAGAGACCCAGTACTTC